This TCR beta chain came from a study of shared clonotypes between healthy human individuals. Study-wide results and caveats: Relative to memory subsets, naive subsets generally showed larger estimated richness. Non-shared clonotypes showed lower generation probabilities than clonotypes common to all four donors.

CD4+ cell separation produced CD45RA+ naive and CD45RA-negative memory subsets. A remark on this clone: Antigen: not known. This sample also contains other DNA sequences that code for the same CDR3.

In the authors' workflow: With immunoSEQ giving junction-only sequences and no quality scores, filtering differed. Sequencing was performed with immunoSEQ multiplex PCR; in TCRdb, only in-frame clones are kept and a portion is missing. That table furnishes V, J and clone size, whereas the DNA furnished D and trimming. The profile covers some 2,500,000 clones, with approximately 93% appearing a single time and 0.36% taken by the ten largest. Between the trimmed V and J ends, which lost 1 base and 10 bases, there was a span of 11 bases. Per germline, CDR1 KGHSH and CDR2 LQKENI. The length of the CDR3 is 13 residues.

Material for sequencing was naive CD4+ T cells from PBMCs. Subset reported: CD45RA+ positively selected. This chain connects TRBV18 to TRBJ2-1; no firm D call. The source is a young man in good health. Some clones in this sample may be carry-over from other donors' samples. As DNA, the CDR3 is TGTGCCAGCTCACCACTTGCAGGCCGAGAGCAGTTCTTC. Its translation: CASSPLAGREQFF. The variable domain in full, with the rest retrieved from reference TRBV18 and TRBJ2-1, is NAGVMQNPRHLVRRRGQEARLRCSPMKGHSHVYWYRQLPEEGLKFMVYLQKENIIDESGMPKERFSAEFPKEGPSILRIQQVVRGDSAAYFCASSPLAGREQFFGPGTRLTVL.